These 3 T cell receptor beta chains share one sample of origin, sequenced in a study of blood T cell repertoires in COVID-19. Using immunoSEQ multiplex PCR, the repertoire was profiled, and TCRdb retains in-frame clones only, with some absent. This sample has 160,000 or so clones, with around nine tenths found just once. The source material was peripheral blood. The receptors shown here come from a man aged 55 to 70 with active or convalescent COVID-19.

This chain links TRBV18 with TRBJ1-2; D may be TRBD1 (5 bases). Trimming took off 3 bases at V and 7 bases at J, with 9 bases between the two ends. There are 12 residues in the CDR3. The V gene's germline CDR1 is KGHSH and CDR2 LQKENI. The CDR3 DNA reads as TGTGCCAGCTCACCGACAGTCGCTGGCTACACCTTC. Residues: CASSPTVAGYTF.

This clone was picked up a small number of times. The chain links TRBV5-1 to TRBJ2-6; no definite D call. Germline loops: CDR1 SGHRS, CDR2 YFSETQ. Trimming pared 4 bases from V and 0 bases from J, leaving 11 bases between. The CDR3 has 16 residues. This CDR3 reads CASSLQWSSGANVLTF. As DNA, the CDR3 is TGCGCCAGCAGCCTCCAGTGGAGCTCTGGGGCCAACGTCCTGACTTTC.

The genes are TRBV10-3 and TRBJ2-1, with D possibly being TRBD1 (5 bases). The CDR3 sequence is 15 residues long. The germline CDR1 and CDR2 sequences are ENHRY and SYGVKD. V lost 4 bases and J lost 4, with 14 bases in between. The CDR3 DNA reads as TGTGCCATCAGTGGTGGACACCTCTCATACAATGAGCAGTTCTTC. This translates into CAISGGHLSYNEQFF.